This entry lists 21 T cell receptor beta chains sequenced from one sample in a study of CD8+CD57+ T cells in acquired aplastic anemia. Researchers used genomic DNA as the template to profile TCR beta VDJ and CDR3. From the reads, TCRdb called clonotypes with MiXCR, one entry per CDR3 protein. The sample comprises about 180,000 distinct CDR3 sequences, about half of which are singletons, and around 2.7% rests with the top ten. Material: sorted CD4+, CD8+, or CD8+CD57+ T cells (not recorded which) from PBMCs. All receptors derive from a human donor in good health.

The chain combines TRBV2 with TRBJ2-7; 8 bases match TRBD1. The CDR3 is made up of 12 amino acids. The germline V gene encodes CDR1 SNHLY and CDR2 FYNNEI. The V gene end was trimmed by 6 bases and the J gene end by 5 bases; junction bases not matched to a gene: 3. In DNA, the CDR3 is TGTGCCAGCAGACAGGGACAGGACGAGCAGTACTTC. Protein sequence: CASRQGQDEQYF. Looking up the rest from reference TRBV2 and TRBJ2-7 gives the full variable domain: EPEVTQTPSHQVTQMGQEVILRCVPISNHLYFYWYRQILGQKVEFLVSFYNNEISEKSEIFDDQFSVERPDGSNFTLKIRSTKLEDSAMYFCASRQGQDEQYFGPGTRLTVT.

The chain recombines TRBV12-3 or TRBV12-4 with TRBJ1-2, with 10 bases identical to TRBD1. Losses at the gene ends were 3 bases for V and 7 bases for J; bases not matched to a gene: 5. CDR3 length: 14 amino acids. The DNA of the CDR3 is TGTGCCAGCAGTTTGGGGACAGGGGAAGGTGGCTACACCTTC. This encodes CASSLGTGEGGYTF.

J is TRBJ1-6 and V is TRBV7-9; TRBD1 matches 7 bases. Germline CDR1 is SEHNR and CDR2 is FQNEAQ (reference sequence). V was pared by 6 bases and J by 2 bases, with 4 bases of the junction left unmatched. CDR3 length equals 15 residues. Written as DNA, the CDR3 is TGTGCCAGCAGTCCCACAGGGGCCTATAATTCACCCCTCCACTTT. Translation gives CASSPTGAYNSPLHF. The full variable domain, rest sourced from reference TRBV7-9 and TRBJ1-6, is DTGVSQNPRHKITKRGQNVTFRCDPISEHNRLYWYRQTLGQGPEFLTYFQNEAQLEKSRLLSDRFSAERPKGSFSTLEIQRTEQGDSAMYLCASSPTGAYNSPLHFGNGTRLTVT.

This clonotype was recorded a few times. This chain connects TRBV5-4 to TRBJ1-2; TRBD1 is a possible D gene (5 bases). Germline V lookup: CDR1 SGHNT, CDR2 YYREEE (reference sequence). Between the trimmed V and J ends, which lost 1 base and 6 bases, there was a span of 13 bases. The CDR3 spans 14 residues. The CDR3 protein is CASSLSQGFNGYTF. The CDR3 DNA reads as TGTGCCAGCAGCTTGTCCCAGGGCTTCAATGGCTACACCTTC.

J is TRBJ2-5 and V is TRBV19; a weak D match, TRBD2 (6 bases). CDR1 is LNHDA, CDR2 SQIVND, per germline (reference sequence). CDR3 length equals 13 residues. Trimming cost V 3 bases and J 4 bases, with 9 bases left between them. The CDR3 DNA reads as TGTGCCAGTAGTATGAAAGCGGGAGAGACCCAGTACTTC. Translated, it gives CASSMKAGETQYF.

This chain links TRBV12-3 or TRBV12-4 with TRBJ2-1; D unclear. Trimming cost V 9 bases and J 7 bases, with 10 bases left between them. The CDR3 covers 11 residues. CDR3 coding DNA: TGTGCCAGTCATCTCGAGAATGAGCAGTTCTTC. Its translation: CASHLENEQFF.

The rearrangement joins TRBV19 to TRBJ2-7, with D possibly matching TRBD2 (5 bases). The ends were cut back, 4 bases at V and 3 bases at J, with 13 bases in the middle. Germline V gene sequence: CDR1 LNHDA, CDR2 SQIVND (reference sequence). The CDR3 is 14 residues long. The CDR3 bases are TGTGCCAGTAGTAAGGGCAGCGGACTCTACGAGCAGTACTTC. It codes for CASSKGSGLYEQYF.

The chain uses TRBV10-3 and TRBJ1-1; D is uncertain. Germline CDR1 ENHRY, CDR2 SYGVKD. The germline V and J ends were trimmed by 6 bases and 3 bases, with 14 bases remaining between them. CDR3 length: 14 residues. The CDR3 coding sequence is TGTGCCATCAGAGAAAGGGATCCATACACTGAAGCTTTCTTT. Translated: CAIRERDPYTEAFF.

This clonotype appeared once. V and J are TRBV19 and TRBJ1-5; 8 bases line up with TRBD1. Germline V gene sequence: CDR1 LNHDA, CDR2 SQIVND (reference sequence). Losses at the gene ends were 8 bases for V and 6 bases for J; bases not matched to a gene: 9. CDR3 size: 14 residues. CDR3: CASQDRGESQPQHF. In DNA form, the CDR3 reads TGTGCCAGTCAAGACAGGGGCGAGAGTCAGCCCCAGCATTTT.

This clonotype was detected ten times or more. V gene TRBV2 combines with J gene TRBJ1-6, with D possibly matching TRBD1 (5 bases). CDR3 size: 17 residues. V lost 6 bases, J lost 9 bases, and 24 bases lay in between. The V gene's germline CDR1 is SNHLY and CDR2 FYNNEI. As DNA, the CDR3 is TGTGCCAGCAGCCAAAACGCCCCGGGGGTTCTGAGTTCACCCCTCCACTTT. Translating it yields CASSQNAPGVLSSPLHF.

The V and J genes are TRBV24-1 and TRBJ2-5, with 8 bases lining up with TRBD1. Unmatched junction bases numbered 5, after V lost 4 bases and J lost 2 bases. Germline V gene data show CDR1 as KGHDR and CDR2 as SFDVKD. The CDR3 sequence is 15 residues long. For the CDR3, the DNA is TGTGCCACCAGTGAGGCCGGGACAGGACAAGAGACCCAGTACTTC. As protein: CATSEAGTGQETQYF.

A remark on this clonotype: Possible read error: a much larger clone is one base away. The chain combines TRBV5-4 with TRBJ2-5, with 12 bases identical to TRBD2. The CDR3 contains 17 residues. The V segment lost 0 bases and the J segment 1 base; nucleotides outside the gene matches: 4. CDR1 is SGHNT, CDR2 YYREEE, per germline (reference sequence). Here the CDR3 reads CASSLGLAGAAQETQYF. The DNA for the CDR3 is TGTGCCAGCAGCTTGGGACTAGCGGGAGCCGCCCAAGAGACCCAGTACTTC.

There are many counts of this clonotype. This rearrangement joins TRBV7-9 to TRBJ2-1; D is unclear. This CDR3 has 14 amino acids. Looked up from germline, CDR1 is SEHNR and CDR2 is FQNEAQ (reference sequence). Trimming removed 1 base from V and 7 bases from J, with 11 bases in between. CDR3 amino acids: CASSLVSRKNEQFF. The CDR3 bases are TGTGCCAGCAGCTTAGTGAGTCGGAAAAATGAGCAGTTCTTC.

This clonotype was seen repeatedly, ten times or more. The J gene is TRBJ2-7, the V gene TRBV19, with TRBD1 as a possible D gene (6 bases). Germline V CDR1 and CDR2: LNHDA, SQIVND (reference sequence). The CDR3 extends over 15 amino acids. Trimming took off 3 bases at V and 4 bases at J, with 16 bases between the two ends. The CDR3 reads CASSMGDNDLYEQYF. The CDR3 nucleotides read TGTGCCAGTAGTATGGGGGACAACGACTTGTACGAGCAGTACTTC.

CDR3 coding DNA: TGTGCCAGCAGTGATTATCGGACCTTCACAGATACGCAGTATTTT. Its protein is CASSDYRTFTDTQYF. The chain couples TRBV2 to TRBJ2-3, with D unresolved. Germline-derived CDR1 and CDR2 are SNHLY and FYNNEI. This CDR3 spans 15 amino acids. Trimming shortened V by 3 bases and J by 2 bases, and 12 bases separated the two germline ends. The variable domain in full, with the rest retrieved from reference TRBV2 and TRBJ2-3, is EPEVTQTPSHQVTQMGQEVILRCVPISNHLYFYWYRQILGQKVEFLVSFYNNEISEKSEIFDDQFSVERPDGSNFTLKIRSTKLEDSAMYFCASSDYRTFTDTQYFGPGTRLTVL.

Notes on this clonotype: The junction differs from germline at one of its ends, possibly a read error. The chain couples TRBV7-8 to TRBJ2-7, with D possibly TRBD1 on 5 matching bases. The CDR3 runs to 8 residues. The germline CDR1 and CDR2 sequences are SGHVS and FQNEAQ. Here the CDR3 reads CGSRDSNF. The CDR3 DNA sequence: TGTGGCTCTCGAGACAGTAACTTC.

Many counts were recorded for this clonotype. This chain joins TRBV9 and TRBJ2-1; D is perhaps TRBD1 (6 bases). CDR3 length: 17 residues. Germline V lookup: CDR1 SGDLS, CDR2 YYNGEE. With 1 base removed from V and 2 bases from J, the gap between germline ends came to 16 bases. CDR3 in DNA: TGTGCCAGCAGCGTATCGACGGGACAATTAGCCTACAATGAGCAGTTCTTC. This translates into CASSVSTGQLAYNEQFF.

This clonotype was found a few times. The rearrangement joins TRBV24-1 to TRBJ2-3; D could derive from TRBD1 or TRBD2 (5 bases each). V was cut by 7 bases and J by 3 bases, with 10 bases left in between. CDR1 and CDR2 from the germline V gene are KGHDR and SFDVKD. The CDR3 loop spans 13 amino acids. CDR3 bases: TGTGCCACCAGGGGGACGGGAACAGATACGCAGTATTTT. Translating gives CATRGTGTDTQYF.

Note on this clonotype: One end of the junction is discordant with germline, which a read error may explain. V and J are TRBV12-3 or TRBV12-4 and TRBJ2-3; TRBD2 matches at 8 bases. There are 18 residues in the CDR3. Here the CDR3 reads CASSLQRLAYTFTDTQYF. For the CDR3, the DNA is TGTGCCAGCAGTCTTCAGCGACTAGCGTACACCTTCACAGATACGCAATATTTT.

The chain joins TRBV4-2 to TRBJ2-4; 7 nucleotides align to TRBD1. CDR1 and CDR2 (germline): LGHNA, YNFKEQ. V gave up 5 bases and J gave up 2 bases; unmatched junction bases: 15. CDR3 length equals 18 residues. Here the CDR3 DNA reads TGTGCCAGCAGCGGAGACCCCCTGGACAGGAAAACCAAAAACATTCAGTACTTC. Protein: CASSGDPLDRKTKNIQYF.

V gene TRBV27 combines with J gene TRBJ2-7; D unresolved. The CDR3 sequence is 13 residues long. CDR1 is MNHEY and CDR2 is SMNVEV in the germline V gene (reference sequence). Between the trimmed V and J ends, which lost 11 bases and 0 bases, there was a span of 14 bases. The CDR3 nucleotides read TGTGCCCTTCCCCCAAGGAGCTCCTACGAGCAGTACTTC. Translating it yields CALPPRSSYEQYF.